This is a list of T cell receptor beta chains from one sample in a study of beta chain features in type 1 diabetes. Method: immunoSEQ multiplex PCR; TCRdb's copy keeps in-frame clones and lacks some. The profile shows 310,000 or so clones, 8% to 13% of them singletons. The sequenced sample was naive CD4+ T cells from blood. These receptors were collected from a woman aged 30 to 39 in good health. The CDR3 runs from the conserved cysteine through the conserved F or W. Fields, in order: V gene, clone size, J gene, CDR3 protein. The size entry is marked missing in some rows and otherwise reads once, few, many or a size class.

V: TRBV6-6; size: .; J: TRBJ1-1; CDR3: CASSRLRDTEAFF
V: TRBV7-2; size: few; J: TRBJ2-7; CDR3: CASSLSVGNSYEQYF
V: TRBV11-2; size: few; J: TRBJ2-7; CDR3: CASSLRGGELYEQYF
V: TRBV7-2; size: few; J: TRBJ2-7; CDR3: CASSPTAGTSGRDDEQYF
V: TRBV30; size: .; J: TRBJ1-5; CDR3: CAWSVGTGGSQPQHF
V: TRBV28; size: .; J: TRBJ2-7; CDR3: CASRTGQVYEQYF
V: TRBV9; size: few; J: TRBJ2-5; CDR3: CASSVDRGGETQYF
V: TRBV5-1; size: few; J: TRBJ2-1; CDR3: CASSLPNRLAGKEEQFF
V: TRBV7-2; size: .; J: TRBJ2-3; CDR3: CASSLARTGHTDTQYF
V: TRBV7-2; size: few; J: TRBJ1-1; CDR3: CASRRDRLNTEAFF
V: TRBV7-3; size: .; J: TRBJ2-1; CDR3: CASSPSAGGRWEAYNEQFF
V: TRBV7-3; size: .; J: TRBJ2-1; CDR3: CASSLGASGHNEQFF
V: TRBV7-9; size: few; J: TRBJ2-1; CDR3: CASSYGLVWTSVSNEQFF
V: TRBV18; size: .; J: TRBJ2-1; CDR3: CASSPPKHSYNEQFF
V: TRBV28; size: .; J: TRBJ2-7; CDR3: CASRVTSVETYEQYF
V: TRBV15; size: few; J: TRBJ2-3; CDR3: CATSRQLAGSTDTQYF
V: TRBV2; size: .; J: TRBJ1-1; CDR3: CASSGQAAEAFF
V: TRBV19; size: .; J: TRBJ1-5; CDR3: CASRNGATGSGNQPQHF
V: TRBV28; size: .; J: TRBJ2-5; CDR3: CASSSTPQAYQETQYF
V: TRBV18; size: few; J: TRBJ2-7; CDR3: CASSLQGGTGSYEQYF
V: TRBV7-3; size: few; J: TRBJ2-2; CDR3: CASSPLAGVGHGELFF
V: TRBV2; size: .; J: TRBJ2-5; CDR3: CASRVAGGQETQYF
V: TRBV9; size: .; J: TRBJ2-3; CDR3: CASSYSKTSGSTDTQYF
V: TRBV6-1; size: .; J: TRBJ2-3; CDR3: CASRDRGGTDTQYF
V: TRBV9; size: .; J: TRBJ2-2; CDR3: CASSVEPRRQGPGELFF
V: TRBV18; size: .; J: TRBJ2-2; CDR3: CASSPTRTSGPNTGELFF
V: TRBV9; size: .; J: TRBJ2-7; CDR3: CASSPGTGSYEQYF
V: TRBV4-3; size: .; J: TRBJ2-7; CDR3: CASSQDLGDIDYEQYF
V: TRBV19; size: few; J: TRBJ2-5; CDR3: CASSSGLAGETQYF
V: TRBV5-1; size: .; J: TRBJ2-7; CDR3: CASSLVSRELSYEQYF
V: TRBV5-4; size: .; J: TRBJ2-7; CDR3: CASSASGNYEQYF
V: TRBV5-1; size: few; J: TRBJ2-1; CDR3: CASSLAPSGRANEQFF
V: TRBV9; size: .; J: TRBJ2-6; CDR3: CASRRQGSEANVLTF
V: TRBV27; size: .; J: TRBJ2-3; CDR3: CASSLSSPTDTQYF
V: TRBV28; size: few; J: TRBJ1-1; CDR3: CASSLGRTGPHTEAFF
V: TRBV5-4; size: few; J: TRBJ2-3; CDR3: CASSLMGLDTQYF
V: TRBV9; size: few; J: TRBJ2-7; CDR3: CASSLTGELTYEQYF
V: TRBV21-1; size: .; J: TRBJ1-1; CDR3: CASRPGQNTEAFF
V: TRBV5-1; size: .; J: TRBJ1-5; CDR3: CASSLGQGGNQPQHF
V: TRBV19; size: few; J: TRBJ2-1; CDR3: CASGTGGPPDEQFF
V: TRBV14; size: .; J: TRBJ2-7; CDR3: CASSQAGLATYEQYF
V: TRBV15; size: .; J: TRBJ1-5; CDR3: CATSRDGDSSNQPQHF
V: TRBV4-3; size: few; J: TRBJ1-5; CDR3: CASSQDPGVQPQHF
V: TRBV2; size: .; J: TRBJ1-2; CDR3: CATTGNYGYTF
V: TRBV28; size: few; J: TRBJ2-1; CDR3: CASSFQPLAGSSYNEQFF
V: TRBV5-1; size: once; J: TRBJ2-7; CDR3: CASSLARDRALYEQYF
V: TRBV7-3; size: few; J: TRBJ2-7; CDR3: CASSPGEGYEQYF
V: TRBV5-1; size: .; J: TRBJ2-1; CDR3: CASSSSGGYNEQFF
V: TRBV5-6; size: .; J: TRBJ2-3; CDR3: CASSPRDGSRGDTQYF
V: TRBV7-3; size: .; J: TRBJ2-1; CDR3: CASSLQGGFYNEQFF
V: TRBV6-1; size: .; J: TRBJ2-3; CDR3: CASSVLLTSTDTQYF
V: TRBV2; size: .; J: TRBJ2-4; CDR3: CASRLVRNGIQYF
V: TRBV7-2; size: .; J: TRBJ2-3; CDR3: CASSLVLAGSNTQYF
V: TRBV15; size: .; J: TRBJ1-2; CDR3: CATSRDVRGGYTF
V: TRBV7-9; size: .; J: TRBJ1-2; CDR3: CASSRGQGFLNYGYTF
V: TRBV27; size: .; J: TRBJ1-5; CDR3: CASSLSRGGGGQHF
V: TRBV5-6; size: few; J: TRBJ1-5; CDR3: CASSGGGRAQPQHF
V: TRBV21-1; size: few; J: TRBJ2-7; CDR3: CASSPSASRTGHFYEQYF
V: TRBV6-5; size: few; J: TRBJ2-6; CDR3: CASSWGGRPGANVLTF